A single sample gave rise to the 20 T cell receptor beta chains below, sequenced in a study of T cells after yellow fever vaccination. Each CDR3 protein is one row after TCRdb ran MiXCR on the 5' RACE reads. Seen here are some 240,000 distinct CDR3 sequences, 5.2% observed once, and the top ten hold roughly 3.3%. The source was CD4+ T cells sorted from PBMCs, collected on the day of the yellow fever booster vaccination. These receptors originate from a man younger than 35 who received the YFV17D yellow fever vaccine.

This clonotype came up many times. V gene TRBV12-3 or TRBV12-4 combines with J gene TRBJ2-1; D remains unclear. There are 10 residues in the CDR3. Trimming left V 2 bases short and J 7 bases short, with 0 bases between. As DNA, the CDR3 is TGTGCCAGCAGTTTAAATGAGCAGTTCTTC. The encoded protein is CASSLNEQFF.

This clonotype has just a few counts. The CDR3 sequence is CASSSPLMMETQYF. As DNA, the CDR3 is TGTGCCAGCAGCTCCCCCCTAATGATGGAGACCCAGTACTTC. The rearrangement joins TRBV5-4 to TRBJ2-5; D is unresolved. The CDR3 runs 14 residues. The V gene lost 3 bases and the J gene lost 5 bases, with 14 bases spanning the gap. Germline values: CDR1 SGHNT, CDR2 YYREEE (reference sequence).

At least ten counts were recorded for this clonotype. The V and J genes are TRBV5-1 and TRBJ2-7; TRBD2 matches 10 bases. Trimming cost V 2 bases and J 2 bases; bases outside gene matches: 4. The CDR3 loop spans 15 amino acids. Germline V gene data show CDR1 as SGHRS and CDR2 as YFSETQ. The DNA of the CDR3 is TGCGCCAGCAGCTTCGGTAGCGGGGGGACCTACGAGCAGTACTTC. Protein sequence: CASSFGSGGTYEQYF. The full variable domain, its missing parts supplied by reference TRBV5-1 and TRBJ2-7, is KAGVTQTPRYLIKTRGQQVTLSCSPISGHRSVSWYQQTPGQGLQFLFEYFSETQRNKGNFPGRFSGRQFSNSRSEMNVSTLELGDSALYLCASSFGSGGTYEQYFGPGTRLTVT.

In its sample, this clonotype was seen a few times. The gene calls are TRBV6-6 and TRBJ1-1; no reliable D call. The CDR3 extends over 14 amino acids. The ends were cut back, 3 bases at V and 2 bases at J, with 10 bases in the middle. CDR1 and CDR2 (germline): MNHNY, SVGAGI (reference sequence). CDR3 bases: TGTGCCAGCAGTTATGAGTTGACCAACACTGAAGCTTTCTTT. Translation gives CASSYELTNTEAFF.

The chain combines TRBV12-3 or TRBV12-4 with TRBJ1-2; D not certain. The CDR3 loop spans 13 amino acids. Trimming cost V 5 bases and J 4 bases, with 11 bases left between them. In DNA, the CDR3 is TGTGCCAGCAGTCCCGGACTTATCTATGGCTACACCTTC. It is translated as CASSPGLIYGYTF.

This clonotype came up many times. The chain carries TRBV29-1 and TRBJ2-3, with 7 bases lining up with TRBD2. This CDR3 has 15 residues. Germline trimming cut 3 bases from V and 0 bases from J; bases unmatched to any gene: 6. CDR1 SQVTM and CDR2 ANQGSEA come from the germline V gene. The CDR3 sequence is CSVDREAGSTDTQYF. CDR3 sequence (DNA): TGCAGCGTTGACCGGGAAGCGGGGAGCACAGATACGCAGTATTTT.

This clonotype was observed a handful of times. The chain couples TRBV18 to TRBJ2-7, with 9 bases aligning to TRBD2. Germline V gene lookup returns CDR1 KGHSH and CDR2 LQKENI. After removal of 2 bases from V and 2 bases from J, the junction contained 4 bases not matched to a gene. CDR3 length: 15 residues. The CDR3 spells CASSPILAGAYEQYF. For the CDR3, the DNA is TGTGCCAGCTCACCAATATTAGCGGGGGCCTACGAGCAGTACTTC.

As DNA, the CDR3 is TGCAGTGCTAGAGATCAGAGGGGCTCGAACACCGGGGAGCTGTTTTTT. It translates to CSARDQRGSNTGELFF. V usage is TRBV20-1 and J usage is TRBJ2-2; D is tentatively TRBD1 or TRBD2 (5 bases each). The CDR3 sequence is 16 residues long. Trimming left V 0 bases short and J 0 bases short, with 11 bases between. Germline V gives CDR1 DFQATT, CDR2 SNEGSKA (reference sequence).

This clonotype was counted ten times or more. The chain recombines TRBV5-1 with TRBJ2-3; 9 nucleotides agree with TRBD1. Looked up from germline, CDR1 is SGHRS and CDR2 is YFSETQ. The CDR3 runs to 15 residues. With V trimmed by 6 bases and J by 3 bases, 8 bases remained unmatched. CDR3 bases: TGCGCCAGCAACCTACAGGGGGCCGAGACAGATACGCAGTATTTT. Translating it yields CASNLQGAETDTQYF. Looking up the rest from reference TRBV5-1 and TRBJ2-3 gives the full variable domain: KAGVTQTPRYLIKTRGQQVTLSCSPISGHRSVSWYQQTPGQGLQFLFEYFSETQRNKGNFPGRFSGRQFSNSRSEMNVSTLELGDSALYLCASNLQGAETDTQYFGPGTRLTVL.

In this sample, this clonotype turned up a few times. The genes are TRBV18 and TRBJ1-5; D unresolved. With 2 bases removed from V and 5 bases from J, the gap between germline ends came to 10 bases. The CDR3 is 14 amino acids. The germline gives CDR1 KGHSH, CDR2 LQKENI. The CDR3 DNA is TGTGCCAGCTCACCAATGGCAGAAGATCAGCCCCAGCATTTT. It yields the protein CASSPMAEDQPQHF.

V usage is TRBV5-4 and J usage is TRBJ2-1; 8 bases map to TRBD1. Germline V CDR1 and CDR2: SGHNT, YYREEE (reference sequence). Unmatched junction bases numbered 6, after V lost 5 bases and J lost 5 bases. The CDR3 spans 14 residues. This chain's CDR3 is CASSVPTGDNEQFF. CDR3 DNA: TGTGCCAGCAGTGTCCCGACAGGGGACAATGAGCAGTTCTTC. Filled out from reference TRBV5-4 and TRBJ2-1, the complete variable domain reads ETGVTQSPTHLIKTRGQQVTLRCSSQSGHNTVSWYQQALGQGPQFIFQYYREEENGRGNFPPRFSGLQFPNYSSELNVNALELDDSALYLCASSVPTGDNEQFFGPGTRLTVL.

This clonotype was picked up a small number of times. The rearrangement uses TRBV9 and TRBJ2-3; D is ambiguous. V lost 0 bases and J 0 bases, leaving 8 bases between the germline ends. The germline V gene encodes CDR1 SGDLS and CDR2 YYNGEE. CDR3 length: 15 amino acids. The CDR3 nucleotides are TGTGCCAGCAGCGTAGAGGTCAGAAGCACAGATACGCAGTATTTT. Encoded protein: CASSVEVRSTDTQYF.

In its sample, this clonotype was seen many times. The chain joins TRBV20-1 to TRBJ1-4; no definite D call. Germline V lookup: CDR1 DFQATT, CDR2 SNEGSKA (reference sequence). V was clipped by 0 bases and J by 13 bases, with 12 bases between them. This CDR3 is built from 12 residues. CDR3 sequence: CSARDRGEGLFF. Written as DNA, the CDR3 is TGCAGTGCTAGAGATCGGGGAGAGGGACTGTTTTTT.

The CDR3 bases are TGTGCCAGCAGCACCTCCGGGGCCGCGGGGGAGACCCAGTACTTC. Protein sequence: CASSTSGAAGETQYF. This chain joins TRBV7-2 and TRBJ2-5, with D perhaps TRBD2 (6 bases). The CDR3 covers 15 residues. Trimming pared 5 bases from V and 5 bases from J, leaving 18 bases between. CDR1 and CDR2 from the germline V gene are SGHTA and FQGNSA. Supplemented by reference TRBV7-2 and TRBJ2-5, the full variable domain reads GAGVSQSPSNKVTEKGKDVELRCDPISGHTALYWYRQSLGQGLEFLIYFQGNSAPDKSGLPSDRFSAERTGGSVSTLTIQRTQQEDSAVYLCASSTSGAAGETQYFGPGTRLLVL.

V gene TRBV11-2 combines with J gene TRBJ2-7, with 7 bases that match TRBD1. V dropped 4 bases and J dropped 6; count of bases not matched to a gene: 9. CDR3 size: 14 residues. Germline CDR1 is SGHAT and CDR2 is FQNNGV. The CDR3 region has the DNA TGTGCCAGCAGCTCCCACAGGGGAAAGGGCGAGCAGTACGTC. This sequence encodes CASSSHRGKGEQYV.

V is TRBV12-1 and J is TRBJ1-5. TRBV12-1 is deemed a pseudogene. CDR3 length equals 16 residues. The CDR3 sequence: CAKVQAGTRRNQPQHF. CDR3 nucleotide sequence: TGTGCCAAGGTTCAGGCGGGGACGAGAAGGAATCAGCCCCAGCATTTT.

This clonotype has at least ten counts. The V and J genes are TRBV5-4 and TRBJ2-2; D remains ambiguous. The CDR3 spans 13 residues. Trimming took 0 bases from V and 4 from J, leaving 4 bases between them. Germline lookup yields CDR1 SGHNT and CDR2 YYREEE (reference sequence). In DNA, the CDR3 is TGTGCCAGCAGCTTGGACAGCACCGGGGAGCTGTTTTTT. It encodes CASSLDSTGELFF.

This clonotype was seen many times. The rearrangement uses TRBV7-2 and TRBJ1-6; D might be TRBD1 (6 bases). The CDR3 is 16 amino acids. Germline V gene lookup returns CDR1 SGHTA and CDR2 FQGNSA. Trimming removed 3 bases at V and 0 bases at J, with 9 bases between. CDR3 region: CASSFTGSSYNSPLHF. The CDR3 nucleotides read TGTGCCAGCAGCTTCACAGGGAGCTCCTATAATTCACCCCTCCACTTT.

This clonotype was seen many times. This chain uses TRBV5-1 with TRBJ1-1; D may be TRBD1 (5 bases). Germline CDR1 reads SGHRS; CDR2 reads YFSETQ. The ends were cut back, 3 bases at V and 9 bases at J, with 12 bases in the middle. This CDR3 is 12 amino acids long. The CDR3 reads CASSSRGDQAFF. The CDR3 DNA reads TGCGCCAGCAGCTCTCGGGGGGATCAAGCTTTCTTT.

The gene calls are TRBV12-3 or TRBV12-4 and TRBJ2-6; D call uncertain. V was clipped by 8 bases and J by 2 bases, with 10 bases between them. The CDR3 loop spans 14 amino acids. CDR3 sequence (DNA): TGTGCCAGCTCCCTCAGCCCTGGGGCCAACGTCCTGACTTTC. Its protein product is CASSLSPGANVLTF.